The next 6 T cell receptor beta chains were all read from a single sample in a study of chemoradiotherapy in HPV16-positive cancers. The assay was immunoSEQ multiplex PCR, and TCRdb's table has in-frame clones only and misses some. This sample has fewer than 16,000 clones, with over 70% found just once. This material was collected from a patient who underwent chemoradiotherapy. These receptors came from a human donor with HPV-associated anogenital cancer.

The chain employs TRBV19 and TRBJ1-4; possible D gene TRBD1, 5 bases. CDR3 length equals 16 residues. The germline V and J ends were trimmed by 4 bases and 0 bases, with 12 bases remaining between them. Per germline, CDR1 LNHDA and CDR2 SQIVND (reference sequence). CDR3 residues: CASSSPGGATNEKLFF. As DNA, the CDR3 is TGTGCCAGTAGTAGCCCCGGGGGTGCAACTAATGAAAAACTGTTTTTT. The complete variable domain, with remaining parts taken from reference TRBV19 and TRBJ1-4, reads DGGITQSPKYLFRKEGQNVTLSCEQNLNHDAMYWYRQDPGQGLRLIYYSQIVNDFQKGDIAEGYSVSREKKESFPLTVTSAQKNPTAFYLCASSSPGGATNEKLFFGSGTQLSVL.

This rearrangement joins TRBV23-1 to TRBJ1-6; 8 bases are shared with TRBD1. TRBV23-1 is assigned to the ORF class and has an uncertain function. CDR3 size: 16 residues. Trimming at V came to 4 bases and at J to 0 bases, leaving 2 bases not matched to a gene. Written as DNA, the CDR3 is TGCGCCAGCAGTCTCGGACAGGGCTCCTATAATTCACCCCTCCACTTT. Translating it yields CASSLGQGSYNSPLHF.

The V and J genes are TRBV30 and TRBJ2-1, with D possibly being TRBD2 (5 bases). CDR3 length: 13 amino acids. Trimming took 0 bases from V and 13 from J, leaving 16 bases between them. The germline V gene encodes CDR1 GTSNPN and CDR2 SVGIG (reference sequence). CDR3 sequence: CAWSVSGEAHQFF. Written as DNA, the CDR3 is TGTGCCTGGAGTGTATCCGGGGAAGCACACCAGTTCTTC.

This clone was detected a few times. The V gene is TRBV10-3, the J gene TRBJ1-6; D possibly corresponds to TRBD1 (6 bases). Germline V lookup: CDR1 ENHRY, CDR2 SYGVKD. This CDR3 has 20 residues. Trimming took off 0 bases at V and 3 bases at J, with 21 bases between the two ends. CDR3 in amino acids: CAISESSMRGENFYNSPLHF. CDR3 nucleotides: TGTGCCATCAGTGAGTCTTCGATGAGGGGGGAAAATTTCTATAATTCACCCCTCCACTTT.

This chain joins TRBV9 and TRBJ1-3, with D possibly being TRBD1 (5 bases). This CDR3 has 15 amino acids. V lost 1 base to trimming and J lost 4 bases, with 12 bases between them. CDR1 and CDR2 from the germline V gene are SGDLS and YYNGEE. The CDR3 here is CASSVMAGRGNTIYF. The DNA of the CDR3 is TGTGCCAGCAGCGTAATGGCAGGGCGAGGAAACACCATATATTTT.

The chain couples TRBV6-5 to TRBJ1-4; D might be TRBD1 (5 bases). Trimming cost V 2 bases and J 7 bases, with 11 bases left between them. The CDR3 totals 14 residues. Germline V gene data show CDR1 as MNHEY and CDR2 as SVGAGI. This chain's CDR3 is CASSYGAAGEKLFF. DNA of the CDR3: TGTGCCAGCAGTTACGGGGCGGCGGGTGAAAAACTGTTTTTT.